The 32 T cell receptor beta chains given below trace back to one sample, sequenced in a study of T cell repertoires in cytomegalovirus infection. Each CDR3 protein is one row after TCRdb ran MiXCR on the reads. Among 250,000 to 300,000 distinct CDR3 sequences listed, around 15% were seen once. The sample was CD8+ T cells from PBMCs. Receptor source: a human donor in good health (CMV status not recorded). Some clones in this sample may be carry-over from other donors' samples.

On this clonotype: This may be a read error: a much more frequent sequence differs by one nucleotide. Because the CDR3 is missing its conserved closing phenylalanine or tryptophan, this is likely a read error. The chain combines TRBV6-1 with TRBJ2-1; tentative D call: TRBD1 (5 bases). The germline V gene encodes CDR1 MNHNS and CDR2 SASEGT. The CDR3 sequence is 14 residues long. V shed 7 bases and J shed 0 bases, with 10 bases lying between them. DNA of the CDR3: TGTGCCAGCATCCGACAGAGCTCCTACAATGAGCAGTTCTAC. Amino acid sequence: CASIRQSSYNEQFY.

The sample holds a few counts of this clonotype. This rearrangement joins TRBV14 to TRBJ2-7; D remains unclear. This CDR3 spans 15 amino acids. Germline V lookup: CDR1 SGHDN, CDR2 FVKESK. V lost 0 bases and J 3 bases, leaving 12 bases between the germline ends. The chain's CDR3 is CASSQDLWSGYEQYF. CDR3 sequence (DNA): TGTGCCAGCAGCCAAGATCTGTGGAGTGGCTACGAGCAGTACTTC.

The gene calls are TRBV6-2 or TRBV6-3 and TRBJ2-2; D unresolved. CDR1 and CDR2 (germline): MNHEY, SVGEGT. CDR3 size: 16 residues. V was shortened by 2 bases and J by 2 bases, with 12 bases between the two germline ends. CDR3 protein: CASSYQESRNTGELFF. The CDR3 coding sequence is TGTGCCAGCAGTTACCAGGAGAGCCGCAACACCGGGGAGCTGTTTTTT.

This clonotype was seen a handful of times. The chain has TRBV20-1 and TRBJ2-5; tentatively, D is TRBD1 (5 bases). V lost 3 bases and J lost 2, with 10 bases in between. The germline V gene has CDR1 DFQATT and CDR2 SNEGSKA (reference sequence). The CDR3 contains 13 residues. The CDR3 sequence is CSASWQGQETQYF. The CDR3 nucleotides are TGCAGTGCTAGTTGGCAGGGACAAGAGACCCAGTACTTC.

The rearrangement uses TRBV7-8 and TRBJ2-4, with 14 bases aligning to TRBD2. Per germline, CDR1 SGHVS and CDR2 FQNEAQ. With 3 bases clipped from V and 5 bases from J, the junction kept 9 bases outside the gene matches. The CDR3 loop spans 18 amino acids. The CDR3 nucleotides are TGTGCCAGCAGCTTCTTGACTAGCGGGGGGGCCGGGGAAAACATTCAGTACTTC. Translated, it gives CASSFLTSGGAGENIQYF.

This clonotype was recorded at least ten times. The genes are TRBV12-3 or TRBV12-4 and TRBJ1-4; 7 bases agree with TRBD1. Germline trimming cut 2 bases from V and 5 bases from J; bases unmatched to any gene: 5. The CDR3 sequence is 15 residues long. The CDR3 here is CASSLRTGLNEKLFF. CDR3 in DNA: TGTGCCAGCAGTTTACGGACAGGATTGAATGAAAAACTGTTTTTT.

This clonotype was observed a few times. The rearrangement uses TRBV5-6 and TRBJ2-3; 7 positions match TRBD2. This CDR3 is 16 amino acids long. The germline CDR1 and CDR2 sequences are SGHDT and YYEEEE. Unmatched junction bases numbered 8, after V lost 3 bases and J lost 1 base. The CDR3 coding sequence is TGTGCCAGCAGCTGGGGAGCTAGCGGTGGCACAGATACGCAGTATTTT. Its protein product is CASSWGASGGTDTQYF.

This clonotype was observed many times. The chain recombines TRBV12-3 or TRBV12-4 with TRBJ1-4, with 9 bases that match TRBD1. With V trimmed by 5 bases and J by 8 bases, 6 bases remained unmatched. This CDR3 spans 14 amino acids. The CDR3 DNA follows: TGTGCCAGCAGTCCTGGGACAGGGAGGGAAAAACTGTTTTTT. This sequence encodes CASSPGTGREKLFF.

This clonotype was seen only a few times. This chain links TRBV20-1 with TRBJ2-1; 9 bases map to TRBD2. Germline CDR1 and CDR2: DFQATT and SNEGSKA (reference sequence). The length of the CDR3 is 14 residues. With 6 bases clipped from V and 1 base from J, the junction kept 4 bases outside the gene matches. Here the CDR3 DNA reads TGCAGTGCCCTCAGCGGGGGGTCCTACAATGAGCAGTTCTTC. Translated: CSALSGGSYNEQFF.

This clonotype showed up just a few times. The chain couples TRBV5-6 to TRBJ1-5; weak D call: TRBD1 (5 bases). In germline, CDR1 is SGHDT, CDR2 YYEEEE. V was trimmed by 4 bases and J by 0 bases, leaving 11 bases between them. The CDR3 contains 15 residues. CDR3 DNA: TGTGCCAGCAGCGTGGGACCTTATAGCAATCAGCCCCAGCATTTT. It translates to CASSVGPYSNQPQHF.

In this sample, this clonotype turned up a few times. The chain joins TRBV28 to TRBJ2-2; 7 positions agree with TRBD2. Looked up from germline, CDR1 is MDHEN and CDR2 is SYDVKM. The CDR3 contains 13 residues. The trim removed 8 bases at V and 6 bases at J, leaving 6 bases unmatched. In DNA form, the CDR3 reads TGTGCCAGCCTTCCGGCGGGGGCCGGGGAGCTGTTTTTT. Residues: CASLPAGAGELFF. Variable domain in full (rest from reference TRBV28 and TRBJ2-2): DVKVTQSSRYLVKRTGEKVFLECVQDMDHENMFWYRQDPGLGLRLIYFSYDVKMKEKGDIPEGYSVSREKKERFSLILESASTNQTSMYLCASLPAGAGELFFGEGSRLTVL.

This clonotype has only a few counts. V usage is TRBV7-9 and J usage is TRBJ1-2, with D uncertain. The CDR3 runs 14 residues. The germline CDR1 and CDR2 sequences are SEHNR and FQNEAQ (reference sequence). V gave up 5 bases and J gave up 8 bases, with 18 bases separating them. CDR3 sequence reads: CASSPAEGARGYTF. The CDR3 DNA sequence: TGTGCCAGCAGCCCCGCGGAGGGCGCTCGGGGCTACACCTTC.

The chain has TRBV4-1 and TRBJ1-4; 8 nucleotides align to TRBD1. The CDR3 length is 14 residues. V trimming: 1 base; J trimming: 6 bases; junction bases outside the gene matches: 1. Looked up from germline, CDR1 is MGHRA and CDR2 is YSYEKL. The CDR3, as DNA: TGCGCCAGCAGCCAAGCGGGACAGGATGAAAAACTGTTTTTT. Amino acids: CASSQAGQDEKLFF.

This chain uses TRBV7-2 with TRBJ2-1; TRBD2 agrees at 7 bases. V was clipped by 8 bases and J by 6 bases; unmatched bases: 10. CDR3 length: 14 residues. Looked up from germline, CDR1 is SGHTA and CDR2 is FQGNSA. The CDR3 DNA sequence: TGTGCCAGCTCCCCCGGGGACTACTTCAATGAGCAGTTCTTC. Amino acid sequence: CASSPGDYFNEQFF.

This clonotype was seen more than once but under ten times. The chain uses TRBV5-6 and TRBJ2-2; no definite D call. Looked up from germline, CDR1 is SGHDT and CDR2 is YYEEEE. The CDR3 has 13 residues. V lost 2 bases, J lost 7 bases, and 9 bases lay in between. CDR3 DNA: TGTGCCAGCAGCTTTCAGGTTGACGGGGAGCTGTTTTTT. As protein: CASSFQVDGELFF.

The chain has TRBV5-6 and TRBJ2-5; 8 bases map to TRBD1. V was pared by 2 bases and J by 5 bases, with 8 bases of the junction left unmatched. The CDR3 has 15 residues. Germline loops: CDR1 SGHDT, CDR2 YYEEEE. The CDR3 nucleotides read TGTGCCAGCAGCTTCACCGGGACAGGTTGGGAGACCCAGTACTTC. It is translated as CASSFTGTGWETQYF.

The chain joins TRBV4-3 to TRBJ1-2; 7 positions match TRBD1. V lost 0 bases and J lost 6; bases outside the gene matches: 7. The CDR3 covers 15 residues. Looked up from germline, CDR1 is LGHNA and CDR2 is YSLEER. The CDR3 sequence is CASSQDPQGENGYTF. The CDR3 bases are TGCGCCAGCAGCCAAGATCCCCAGGGGGAAAATGGCTACACCTTC.

On this clonotype: The junction departs from germline at one end; a sequencing error may be responsible. The rearrangement uses TRBV7-9 and TRBJ2-5; D uncertain. Germline V gives CDR1 SEHNR, CDR2 FQNEAQ (reference sequence). The CDR3 has 11 residues. CDR3 region: CASSSLLQHHF. The CDR3 bases are TGTGCCAGCAGCTCCTTACTGCAGCATCACTTC.

The chain is built from TRBV6-2 or TRBV6-3 and TRBJ2-7, with D possibly being TRBD1 (5 bases). CDR1 and CDR2 (germline): MNHEY, SVGEGT. V was cut by 1 base and J by 3 bases, with 7 bases left in between. The CDR3 is made up of 13 amino acids. The CDR3 nucleotides read TGTGCCAGCAGTTACTTCCAGGGCTACGAGCAGTACTTC. Its protein product is CASSYFQGYEQYF.

This clonotype has just a few counts. The gene calls are TRBV20-1 and TRBJ1-5, with a possible D match to TRBD1 (5 bases). Germline CDR1 and CDR2: DFQATT and SNEGSKA (reference sequence). V lost 0 bases and J 1 base, leaving 16 bases between the germline ends. CDR3 length equals 17 residues. Here the CDR3 DNA reads TGCAGTGCTAGAGATCGGGCCCAGGGTTTGAGCAATCAGCCCCAGCATTTT. It is translated as CSARDRAQGLSNQPQHF.

The rearrangement uses TRBV2 and TRBJ2-6; possible D gene TRBD1, 6 bases. Between the trimmed V and J ends, which lost 1 base and 4 bases, there was a span of 14 bases. Germline CDR1 and CDR2: SNHLY and FYNNEI. The CDR3 contains 17 residues. CDR3: CASSEDLGGSGANVLTF. Here the CDR3 DNA reads TGTGCCAGCAGTGAAGATTTAGGGGGTTCCGGGGCCAACGTCCTGACTTTC.

The rearrangement joins TRBV29-1 to TRBJ2-7; 10 positions match TRBD2. J lost 3 bases, V lost 1 base, and 3 bases had no gene match. This CDR3 spans 14 amino acids. CDR1 and CDR2 from the germline V gene are SQVTM and ANQGSEA. CDR3 sequence (DNA): TGCAGCGTTGAAGGACTAGCGGGCGACTACGAGCAGTACTTC. As protein: CSVEGLAGDYEQYF.

V and J are TRBV7-3 and TRBJ2-1; TRBD2 agrees at 11 bases. V lost 4 bases to trimming and J lost 9 bases; unmatched junction nucleotides: 11. The CDR3 extends over 16 amino acids. Germline-derived CDR1 and CDR2 are SGHTA and FQGTGA. The CDR3 reads CASSWGLAVDFGEQFF. In nucleotides, the CDR3 is TGTGCCAGCAGCTGGGGACTAGCGGTGGATTTCGGTGAGCAGTTCTTC.

This clonotype was found many times. This chain connects TRBV28 to TRBJ1-6, with D unresolved. The ends were cut back, 5 bases at V and 8 bases at J, with 4 bases in the middle. CDR1 is MDHEN and CDR2 is SYDVKM in the germline V gene. The CDR3 has 11 amino acids. CDR3 in DNA: TGTGCCAGCAGTCAAGATTCACCCCTCCACTTT. Translating gives CASSQDSPLHF.

This clonotype was observed many times. V usage is TRBV7-2 and J usage is TRBJ2-5, with TRBD2 identical over 9 bases. Trimming at V came to 5 bases and at J to 1 base, leaving 5 bases not matched to a gene. The CDR3 spans 15 residues. The germline CDR1 and CDR2 sequences are SGHTA and FQGNSA. CDR3 sequence reads: CASSESGGTQETQYF. For the CDR3, the DNA is TGTGCCAGCAGCGAAAGCGGGGGGACCCAAGAGACCCAGTACTTC.

This clonotype was seen a few times. The chain recombines TRBV12-3 or TRBV12-4 with TRBJ2-7; the D gene could be TRBD1 or TRBD2 (5 bases each). The CDR3 has 14 amino acids. Trimming left V 3 bases short and J 3 bases short, with 12 bases between. The CDR3 DNA is TGTGCCAGCAGTTTGGACGGGGCAGGCTACGAGCAGTACTTC. It yields the protein CASSLDGAGYEQYF.

This clonotype was detected many times. The chain uses TRBV10-3 and TRBJ2-7, with 8 nucleotides matching TRBD1. CDR1 and CDR2 from the germline V gene are ENHRY and SYGVKD. V was pared by 4 bases and J by 3 bases, with 2 bases of the junction left unmatched. There are 13 residues in the CDR3. The CDR3 here is CAISAGQGYEQYF. The CDR3 DNA is TGTGCCATCAGTGCCGGACAGGGCTACGAGCAGTACTTC.

This clonotype was seen a handful of times. The CDR3 DNA follows: TGTGCCAGCAGCTTCACCGGGACAGGCAACTACGAGCAGTACTTC. Its protein is CASSFTGTGNYEQYF. This rearrangement joins TRBV7-6 to TRBJ2-7; TRBD1 matches 8 bases. The trim removed 3 bases at V and 3 bases at J, leaving 7 bases unmatched. Germline CDR1 is SGHVS and CDR2 is FNYEAQ. CDR3 length: 15 amino acids.

This clonotype was seen ten or more times. The V call is TRBV27, the J call TRBJ2-3; D is perhaps TRBD2 (5 bases). V was pared by 5 bases and J by 0 bases, with 15 bases between. This CDR3 region has 16 residues. Germline CDR1 and CDR2: MNHEY and SMNVEV (reference sequence). The CDR3 bases are TGTGCCAGCAGTCGAGTAGCGTCCTCTAGCACAGATACGCAGTATTTT. It is translated as CASSRVASSSTDTQYF.

This chain links TRBV7-2 with TRBJ2-7; no reliable D call. Between the trimmed V and J ends, which lost 4 bases and 2 bases, there was a span of 21 bases. Germline V gene sequence: CDR1 SGHTA, CDR2 FQGNSA. CDR3 length equals 17 residues. The CDR3 DNA follows: TGTGCCAGCAGCTCCCGAAGAGGTTCCGCTGAGACCTACGAGCAGTACTTC. Translating it yields CASSSRRGSAETYEQYF.

The chain joins TRBV20-1 to TRBJ2-5, with 7 bases fitting TRBD1. V lost 6 bases to trimming and J lost 6 bases; unmatched junction nucleotides: 10. The CDR3 sequence is 13 residues long. Germline V CDR1 and CDR2: DFQATT, SNEGSKA (reference sequence). CDR3 coding DNA: TGCAGTGCCAGCGACAGGGAACTTCAGACCCAGTACTTC. This codes for CSASDRELQTQYF.

The J gene is TRBJ2-7, the V gene TRBV2; TRBD1 matches at 7 bases. Germline lookup yields CDR1 SNHLY and CDR2 FYNNEI. The V segment lost 9 bases and the J segment 3 bases; nucleotides outside the gene matches: 11. This CDR3 spans 14 amino acids. CDR3: CARNRQGPVYEQYF. The CDR3 nucleotides read TGTGCCAGGAATCGACAGGGCCCCGTCTACGAGCAGTACTTC. The variable domain in full, completed from reference TRBV2 and TRBJ2-7, reads EPEVTQTPSHQVTQMGQEVILRCVPISNHLYFYWYRQILGQKVEFLVSFYNNEISEKSEIFDDQFSVERPDGSNFTLKIRSTKLEDSAMYFCARNRQGPVYEQYFGPGTRLTVT.